The 18 T cell receptor beta chains below all came from one sample that was sequenced in a study of T-cell reconstitution after alpha-beta-depleted transplantation in children. Preparation of the TCRbeta library used unique molecular identifiers. TCRdb recomputed calls from the PCR reads with MiXCR, one row per CDR3 protein. Of 550,000 to 800,000 distinct CDR3 sequences listed, 13% are singletons. The sequenced sample was PBMCs, obtained before TCRalphabeta/CD19-depleted stem cell transplant. The receptor source for this set is a girl aged 2 to 9 with congenital amegakaryocytic thrombocytopenia, due to receive a stem cell transplant.

This clonotype was seen only a few times. The gene calls are TRBV7-9 and TRBJ2-1, with a weak D call TRBD2 (5 bases). This CDR3 comprises 14 residues. V lost 5 bases and J 2 bases, leaving 10 bases between the germline ends. Germline assignment: CDR1 SEHNR and CDR2 FQNEAQ (reference sequence). The CDR3 DNA reads as TGTGCCAGCAGCGAGACGGGAACCTACAATGAGCAGTTCTTC. Residues: CASSETGTYNEQFF.

This sequence joins TRBV28 and TRBJ2-1; 7 bases line up with TRBD1. CDR1 and CDR2 (germline): MDHEN, SYDVKM. The CDR3 covers 13 residues. V shed 8 bases and J 0 bases; nucleotides not matched to a gene: 1. The DNA of the CDR3 is TGTGCCAGCGGGGACAGCTCCTACAATGAGCAGTTCTTC. It encodes CASGDSSYNEQFF. The variable domain in full, with the rest retrieved from reference TRBV28 and TRBJ2-1, is DVKVTQSSRYLVKRTGEKVFLECVQDMDHENMFWYRQDPGLGLRLIYFSYDVKMKEKGDIPEGYSVSREKKERFSLILESASTNQTSMYLCASGDSSYNEQFFGPGTRLTVL.

This clonotype came up a few times. V usage is TRBV20-1 and J usage is TRBJ2-3, with TRBD2 matching 7 bases. V was clipped by 7 bases and J by 2 bases; unmatched bases: 15. There are 16 residues in the CDR3. CDR1 and CDR2 from the germline V gene are DFQATT and SNEGSKA (reference sequence). This CDR3 reads CSGEGPDHPLTDTQYF. The CDR3 coding sequence is TGCAGTGGGGAGGGACCGGACCACCCCCTCACAGATACGCAGTATTTT.

This clonotype was detected many times. The V gene is TRBV6-2 or TRBV6-3, the J gene TRBJ2-4, with 7 positions matching TRBD2. Germline assignment: CDR1 MNHEY and CDR2 SVGEGT. The CDR3 is made up of 19 amino acids. The ends lost 5 bases at V and 6 bases at J; junction bases unmatched: 22. CDR3 sequence: CASSSRRGAGDSRINIQYF. The CDR3 DNA reads TGTGCCAGCAGTAGCCGCCGTGGTGCGGGAGATAGTCGGATAAACATTCAGTACTTC.

This clonotype was counted between two and nine times. V and J are TRBV24-1 and TRBJ1-5; possible D gene TRBD1, 6 bases. CDR3 length: 17 amino acids. V was pared by 3 bases and J by 6 bases, with 20 bases between. Germline CDR1 is KGHDR and CDR2 is SFDVKD. The CDR3: CATSDGRRGAGFQPQHF. In nucleotides, the CDR3 is TGTGCCACCAGTGATGGTCGGAGGGGGGCGGGTTTTCAGCCCCAGCATTTT.

The chain employs TRBV10-3 and TRBJ2-5, with D perhaps matching TRBD1 or TRBD2 (5 bases each). Germline V gives CDR1 ENHRY, CDR2 SYGVKD. With 6 bases removed from V and 5 bases from J, the gap between germline ends came to 16 bases. CDR3 length: 14 residues. DNA for the CDR3: TGTGCCATCAGGGAATCGATGGGGGAGGAGACCCAGTACTTC. It encodes CAIRESMGEETQYF.

Only a few counts were recorded for this clonotype. V gene TRBV20-1 combines with J gene TRBJ2-3; TRBD2 is a possible D gene (5 bases). Germline assignment: CDR1 DFQATT and CDR2 SNEGSKA (reference sequence). V shed 1 base and J shed 2 bases, with 13 bases lying between them. The CDR3 totals 15 residues. The chain's CDR3 is CSARAGLELTDTQYF. The CDR3 region has the DNA TGCAGTGCTAGAGCCGGACTGGAGCTCACAGATACGCAGTATTTT.

This chain links TRBV18 with TRBJ2-4, with TRBD2 matching 10 bases. J gave up 2 bases and V 2 bases, and 9 bases lay outside the gene matches. The CDR3 runs 18 residues. In germline, CDR1 is KGHSH, CDR2 LQKENI. The CDR3 protein is CASSPEHGTSDSKNIQYF. The DNA for the CDR3 is TGTGCCAGCTCACCAGAGCACGGGACTAGCGACTCCAAAAACATTCAGTACTTC.

Concerning this clonotype: The junction and the germline gene differ at one end; a read error may be behind it. The V gene is TRBV7-8, the J gene TRBJ2-1; 11 nucleotides agree with TRBD2. Germline V gene lookup returns CDR1 SGHVS and CDR2 FQNEAQ. CDR3 length equals 15 residues. The CDR3 here is CASSLGTSGWNEQFF. As DNA, the CDR3 is TGTGCCAGCAGTTTAGGGACTAGCGGCTGGAATGAGCAGTTCTTC.

In this sample, this clonotype turned up a few times. This chain connects TRBV28 to TRBJ2-3, with 9 bases lining up with TRBD2. The length of the CDR3 is 16 residues. The V segment lost 7 bases and the J segment 2 bases; nucleotides outside the gene matches: 10. From germline, CDR1 is MDHEN and CDR2 SYDVKM. The CDR3 coding sequence is TGTGCCAGCACACCACCGGGACTAGCCACCACAGATACGCAGTATTTT. It codes for CASTPPGLATTDTQYF.

This clonotype was observed at least ten times. V gene TRBV4-1 combines with J gene TRBJ1-1; D is perhaps TRBD1 (6 bases). V shed 0 bases and J shed 2 bases, with 13 bases lying between them. The CDR3 runs 16 residues. The germline V gene encodes CDR1 MGHRA and CDR2 YSYEKL. CDR3 protein: CASSQDWAGTNTEAFF. In DNA, the CDR3 is TGCGCCAGCAGCCAAGATTGGGCAGGGACAAACACTGAAGCTTTCTTT.

This clonotype came up many times. The chain links TRBV6-1 to TRBJ2-7; TRBD1 might be the D (5 bases). Germline V CDR1 and CDR2: MNHNS, SASEGT. CDR3 size: 16 residues. Trimming removed 4 bases from V and 3 bases from J, with 19 bases in between. The CDR3 spells CASSGLNRRPYYEQYF. CDR3 DNA sequence: TGTGCCAGCAGTGGATTGAACAGGCGACCTTACTACGAGCAGTACTTC.

This clonotype was seen ten or more times. The chain links TRBV12-3 or TRBV12-4 to TRBJ2-1; D call uncertain. The germline V and J ends were trimmed by 7 bases and 6 bases, with 13 bases remaining between them. The CDR3 loop spans 13 amino acids. CDR3 loop: CASKADLGNEQFF. As DNA, the CDR3 is TGTGCCAGCAAGGCGGACCTGGGCAATGAGCAGTTCTTC.

This clonotype was detected many times. V and J are TRBV5-1 and TRBJ2-6, with D unclear. CDR1 is SGHRS and CDR2 is YFSETQ in the germline V gene. V dropped 2 bases and J dropped 1 base, with 7 bases sitting between them. The CDR3 has 15 amino acids. The CDR3 sequence is CASSFALSGANVLTF. The CDR3 DNA reads TGCGCCAGCAGCTTCGCCCTATCTGGGGCCAACGTCCTGACTTTC. The full variable domain, completed using reference TRBV5-1 and TRBJ2-6, is KAGVTQTPRYLIKTRGQQVTLSCSPISGHRSVSWYQQTPGQGLQFLFEYFSETQRNKGNFPGRFSGRQFSNSRSEMNVSTLELGDSALYLCASSFALSGANVLTFGAGSRLTVL.

At least ten counts were recorded for this clonotype. The V gene is TRBV20-1, the J gene TRBJ2-1, with 7 bases fitting TRBD2. Trimming took 4 bases from V and 9 from J; bases not matched to a gene: 9. The CDR3 contains 13 residues. CDR1 DFQATT and CDR2 SNEGSKA come from the germline V gene (reference sequence). The CDR3 bases are TGCAGTGCTAACGGGCGGGAGTTTGGTGAGCAGTTCTTC. Encoded protein: CSANGREFGEQFF.

A remark on this clonotype: One junction end disagrees with the germline gene, perhaps due to a read error. This rearrangement joins TRBV20-1 to TRBJ2-5; 8 nucleotides align to TRBD2. The length of the CDR3 is 17 residues. Germline CDR1 DFQATT, CDR2 SNEGSKA (reference sequence). The CDR3 DNA follows: TGCTGTGCTAGAGATTCACAGCGGGAGAGCCTCCAAGAGACCCAGTACTTC. This codes for CCARDSQRESLQETQYF.

CDR3 nucleotide sequence: TGCAGTGCTAGAGATTCCACAGCTACCGACTATGGCTACACCTTC. Its translation is CSARDSTATDYGYTF. V usage is TRBV20-1 and J usage is TRBJ1-2, with D unresolved. V lost 0 bases, J lost 3 bases, and 14 bases lay in between. Germline loops: CDR1 DFQATT, CDR2 SNEGSKA (reference sequence). This CDR3 has 15 amino acids.

In its sample, this clonotype was seen many times. The chain has TRBV7-6 and TRBJ2-7; 9 bases line up with TRBD1. CDR3 size: 15 residues. The trim removed 2 bases at V and 9 bases at J, leaving 11 bases unmatched. The germline V gene has CDR1 SGHVS and CDR2 FNYEAQ. For the CDR3, the DNA is TGTGCCAGCAGCTTATTGGACAGGGGTCAAGTAGGGCAGTACTTC. This translates into CASSLLDRGQVGQYF.